Listed below are T cell receptor beta chains from one sample, sequenced in a study of T cell responses to AZD1222 COVID-19 vaccine. Clones were read by immunoSEQ multiplex PCR, and TCRdb kept only the in-frame ones, dropping some. Of about 150,000 clones in the sample, more than 85% were seen once. Sequences were derived from peripheral blood, sampled 28 days after the second AZD1222 dose. The receptors come from an adult who received the AZD1222 COVID-19 vaccine. CDR3s include the opening cysteine and the closing phenylalanine or tryptophan. Fields, in order: J gene, V gene, clone size, CDR3 length, D gene, CDR3 protein, CDR3 DNA. D genes are given only for firm matches. The listing skips clone size in some rows; elsewhere it reads once, few, many or a size class.

>TRBJ2-3|TRBV6-2/TRBV6-3|-|12|-
CASSLGVDTQYF
TGTGCCAGCAGCCTAGGGGTGGATACGCAGTATTTT
>TRBJ1-5|TRBV3-1/TRBV3-2|once|15|-
CASSQNSRQNQPQHF
TGTGCCAGCAGCCAAAACTCGAGACAGAATCAGCCCCAGCATTTT
>TRBJ2-7|TRBV27|-|17|-
CASSPLTGSAISYEQYF
TGTGCCAGCAGTCCCCTAACCGGGTCCGCCATCTCCTACGAGCAGTACTTC
>TRBJ2-7|TRBV19|-|13|-
CASSRAGWNEQYF
TGTGCCAGTAGTAGGGCAGGGTGGAACGAGCAGTACTTC
>TRBJ2-2|TRBV11-3|-|19|TRBD2
CASSLDGFRAGAITGELFF
TGTGCCAGCAGCTTAGATGGCTTTCGGGCGGGAGCGATTACCGGGGAGCTGTTTTTT
>TRBJ1-1|TRBV12-3/TRBV12-4|-|11|TRBD1
CASREGARAFF
TGTGCCAGCAGGGAGGGGGCGAGAGCTTTCTTT
>TRBJ2-3|TRBV5-4|-|15|-
CASSPSIQGPDTQYF
TGTGCCAGCAGCCCATCCATACAGGGTCCCGATACGCAGTATTTT
>TRBJ1-3|TRBV6-5|-|13|-
CASTVGPRNTIYF
TGTGCCAGCACGGTCGGCCCAAGAAACACCATATATTTT
>TRBJ2-1|TRBV15|-|16|TRBD2
CATSGGTSGSHNEQFF
TGTGCCACCAGCGGCGGGACTAGCGGGAGCCACAATGAGCAGTTCTTC
>TRBJ1-1|TRBV9|once|12|-
CASSVNRVGAFF
TGTGCCAGCAGCGTAAACAGGGTAGGAGCTTTCTTT
>TRBJ2-7|TRBV19|once|19|TRBD1
CASSIDTGGEDGRLGEQYF
TGTGCCAGTAGTATAGATACAGGGGGCGAGGACGGGAGACTGGGGGAGCAGTACTTC
>TRBJ1-1|TRBV19|-|14|TRBD1
CASRKGGGGTEAFF
TGTGCCAGTAGAAAAGGGGGCGGTGGCACTGAAGCTTTCTTT
>TRBJ2-1|TRBV2|-|12|-
CASSADYNEQFF
TGTGCCAGCTCGGCCGACTACAATGAGCAGTTCTTC
>TRBJ2-7|TRBV19|-|13|TRBD1
CASSGTGGNEQYF
TGTGCCAGTAGCGGGACAGGGGGCAACGAGCAGTACTTC
>TRBJ2-5|TRBV3-1/TRBV3-2|-|16|-
CASSLQKIRVGETQYF
TGTGCCAGCAGCCTCCAGAAGATCAGGGTAGGGGAGACCCAGTACTTC
>TRBJ1-1|TRBV19|once|13|TRBD1
CASLDRGFTEAFF
TGTGCCAGTCTCGACAGGGGGTTCACTGAAGCTTTCTTT
>TRBJ2-2|TRBV9|-|15|TRBD2
CASSVGTSRAGELFF
TGTGCCAGCAGCGTAGGGACTAGCCGCGCCGGGGAGCTGTTTTTT
>TRBJ1-2|TRBV28|-|14|-
CASSFSGDGYGYTF
TGTGCCAGCAGTTTTTCAGGAGATGGCTATGGCTACACCTTC
>TRBJ1-2|TRBV2|-|14|-
CASTPQGNPYGYTF
TGTGCCAGCACCCCCCAGGGAAACCCCTATGGCTACACCTTC
>TRBJ1-5|TRBV30|-|14|-
CAWTPPGGNQPQHF
TGTGCCTGGACCCCTCCGGGGGGCAATCAGCCCCAGCATTTT
>TRBJ2-2|TRBV5-6|-|18|-
CASSLVVVTGADTGELFF
TGTGCCAGCAGCTTGGTTGTGGTTACGGGAGCGGACACCGGGGAGCTGTTTTTT
>TRBJ1-6|TRBV5-1|-|16|TRBD1
CASSPNPGTEYSPLHF
TGCGCCAGCAGCCCGAACCCCGGGACAGAGTATTCACCCCTCCACTTT
>TRBJ2-1|TRBV19|-|14|-
CASSIVFPLNEQFF
TGTGCCAGTAGTATAGTTTTCCCTCTCAATGAGCAGTTCTTC
>TRBJ1-2|TRBV27|once|15|TRBD1
CASSFAQTGSGGYTF
TGTGCCAGCAGTTTCGCTCAGACAGGGTCTGGAGGCTACACCTTC
>TRBJ1-1|TRBV10-2|-|10|-
CASLGTEAFF
TGCGCCAGCCTCGGCACTGAAGCTTTCTTT
>TRBJ2-7|TRBV2|-|14|TRBD1
CASTPGQGIYEQYF
TGTGCCAGCACTCCGGGACAGGGGATCTACGAGCAGTACTTC
>TRBJ2-7|TRBV29-1|-|14|TRBD1
CSVGPRTGGHEQYF
TGCAGCGTTGGCCCTCGGACAGGGGGCCACGAGCAGTACTTC
>TRBJ2-5|TRBV25-1|-|12|-
CASSDLGETQYF
TGTGCCAGCAGTGACCTGGGGGAGACCCAGTACTTC
>TRBJ2-1|TRBV7-2|-|13|TRBD2
CASSSPGLPLRFF
TGTGCCAGCAGCTCTCCGGGACTACCCTTACGGTTCTTC
>TRBJ1-6|TRBV21-1|-|16|-
CASSKVSPDYNSPLHF
TGTGCCAGCAGCAAAGTGTCCCCAGATTATAATTCACCCCTCCACTTT
>TRBJ2-3|TRBV11-3|-|15|TRBD2
CASSPRTSGTDTQYF
TGTGCCAGCAGCCCCCGGACTAGCGGGACGGATACGCAGTATTTT
>TRBJ2-7|TRBV5-1|-|14|-
CASSALGYSYEQYF
TGCGCCAGCAGCGCTCTCGGGTACTCCTACGAGCAGTACTTC
>TRBJ2-1|TRBV4-1|-|15|-
CASSQDRPRYNEQFF
TGCGCCAGCAGCCAAGACAGGCCAAGGTACAATGAGCAGTTCTTC
>TRBJ1-2|TRBV4-1|-|14|-
CASSQAGTNNGYTF
TGCGCCAGCAGCCAAGCAGGGACTAACAATGGCTACACCTTC